This T cell receptor beta chain emerged from a study of persistence of HIV-infected CD4 T cells. About the research overall: The sample holds CD4+ T cells responsive to CMV or HIV-1 Gag. Suppressive ART had lasted a median of about 8 years.

Sequencing used immunoSEQ version 4 in survey mode. The method was immunoSEQ multiplex PCR; TCRdb's version includes in-frame clones alone and lacks a portion of them. The table includes tens of thousands of clones, 82% detected once. Cells were stimulated with CMV-infected fibroblast lysates at about 9.4 ug/mL. Memory cells lacking CD40L and CD69 with high CD45RO were sorted. V was shortened by 0 bases and J by 1 base, with 7 bases between the two germline ends. This CDR3 spans 15 amino acids. The germline CDR1 and CDR2 sequences are SGDLS and YYNGEE. For this clone: The antigen is not known.

Source: CD4+ T cells sorted from PBMCs after 18-hour stimulation, taken from a patient who received antiretroviral therapy. The sequence was obtained from an adult woman with HIV who was CMV-seropositive. The chain carries TRBV9 and TRBJ2-2; D call uncertain. The CDR3 nucleotides are TGTGCCAGCAGCGTAGAGGCCGGGAACACCGGGGAGCTGTTTTTT. It codes for CASSVEAGNTGELFF.